Below, one T cell receptor (beta chain) is given with its context. This sample stems from a study of technical replicates of blood from a few donors. Germline V gives CDR1 SNHLY, CDR2 FYNNEI. The V gene lost 5 bases and the J gene lost 2 bases, with 15 bases spanning the gap. CDR3 size: 16 residues. Sequencing was performed with immunoSEQ multiplex PCR; in TCRdb, only in-frame clones are kept and a portion is missing. The sample lists under 85,000 clones, approximately 83% seen once, with about 5% in the top ten. This sequence joins TRBV2 and TRBJ2-2; no firm D call. Sequencing was done on a sample of PBMCs. This TCR was recovered from a human donor in good health. Some clones in this sample may be carry-over from other donors' samples. In DNA, the CDR3 is TGTGCCAGCAGTCGAGGAAGATTGGCTAACACCGGGGAGCTGTTTTTT. It encodes CASSRGRLANTGELFF.